This T cell receptor beta chain was found in a study of metastatic and nonmetastatic thyroid tumors. In the authors' methods: Clinicopathological groups supplied CDR3 differences that were used to build a distant-metastasis classifier for papillary thyroid cancer. TCRdb used MiXCR to call clones anew from the PCR reads. TCRdb, rather than the study authors, made the V and J calls. The sample records over 15,000 clones, around 13% being singletons. General observations from the study: Benign nodules reportedly had significantly lower TCR beta diversity than malignant thyroid tumors in blood and tumor.

Thyroid surgery had not been preceded by any treatment in any patient. This clone is classed as medium-sized (0.01 to 0.1%). Its antigen is still unknown. The CDR3 has 15 residues. V shed 0 bases and J 8 bases; nucleotides not matched to a gene: 9. The genes are TRBV6-7 and TRBJ1-2, with TRBD1 identical over 7 bases. TRBV6-7 is filed as an ORF, its function uncertain. This receptor was identified in a female donor with papillary thyroid cancer or a benign thyroid nodule (not recorded which). Some clones in this sample may be carry-over from other donors' samples. Sequencing input: blood. CDR3 protein: CASSYSDRNLRGYTF. The CDR3 DNA reads TGTGCCAGCAGTTACTCGGACAGGAACCTCCGGGGCTACACCTTC.